This T cell receptor (beta chain) was captured by sequencing in a study of CD4+ T cells in melanoma. V was trimmed by 8 bases and J by 1 base, leaving 12 bases between them. Germline V gives CDR1 SEHNR, CDR2 FQNEAQ (reference sequence). The CDR3 has 14 amino acids. The table came from immunoSEQ multiplex PCR; TCRdb's copy has only in-frame clones and leaves some out. The sample gives about 5,000 clones, approximately 61% of which show up once; 20% to 25% is in the top ten. This clone showed up just once. The chain links TRBV7-9 to TRBJ2-1; D may be TRBD1 or TRBD2 (5 bases each). The sequence derives from a human donor with melanoma. The material sequenced was cells from a culture (not recorded whether cultured in vitro). The CDR3 sequence is CASLTRGSYNEQFF. In DNA form, the CDR3 reads TGTGCCAGCCTTACGAGGGGATCCTACAATGAGCAGTTCTTC.